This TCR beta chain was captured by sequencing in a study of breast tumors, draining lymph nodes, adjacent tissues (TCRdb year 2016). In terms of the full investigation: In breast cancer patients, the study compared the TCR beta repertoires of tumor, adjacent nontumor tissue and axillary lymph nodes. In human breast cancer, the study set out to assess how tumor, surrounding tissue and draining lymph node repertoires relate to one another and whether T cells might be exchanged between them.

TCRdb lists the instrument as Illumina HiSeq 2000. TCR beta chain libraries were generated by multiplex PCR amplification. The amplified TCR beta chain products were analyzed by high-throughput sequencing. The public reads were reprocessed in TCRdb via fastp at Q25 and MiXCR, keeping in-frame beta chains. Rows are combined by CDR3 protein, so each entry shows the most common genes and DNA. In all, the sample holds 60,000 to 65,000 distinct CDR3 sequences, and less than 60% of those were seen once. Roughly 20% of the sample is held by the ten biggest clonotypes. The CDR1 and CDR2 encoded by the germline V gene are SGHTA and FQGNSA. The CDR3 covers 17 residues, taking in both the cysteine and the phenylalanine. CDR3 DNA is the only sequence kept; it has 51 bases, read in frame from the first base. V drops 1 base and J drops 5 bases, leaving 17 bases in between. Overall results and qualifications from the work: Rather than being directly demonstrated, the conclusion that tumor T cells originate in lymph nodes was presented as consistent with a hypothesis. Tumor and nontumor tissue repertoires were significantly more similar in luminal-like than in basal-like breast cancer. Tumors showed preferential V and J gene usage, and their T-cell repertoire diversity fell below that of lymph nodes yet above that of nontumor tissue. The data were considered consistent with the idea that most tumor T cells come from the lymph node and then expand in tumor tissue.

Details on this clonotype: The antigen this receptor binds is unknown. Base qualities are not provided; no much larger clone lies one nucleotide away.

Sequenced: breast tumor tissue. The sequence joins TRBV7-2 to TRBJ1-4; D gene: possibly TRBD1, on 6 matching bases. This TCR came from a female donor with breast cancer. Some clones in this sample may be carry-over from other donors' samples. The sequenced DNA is TGTGCCAGCAGCTTAGGACCATGGGGGCGCGGGAATGAAAAACTGTTTTTT. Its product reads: CASSLGPWGRGNEKLFF.